This T cell receptor beta chain originates from a study of blood T cell repertoires in COVID-19. Study context: There were acute and convalescent COVID-19 samples, and they came from the United States, Italy and Spain. PBMCs, B-cell-depleted T cells, or T cells were the source of the cDNA or gDNA that made up the material.

V was shortened by 5 bases and J by 6 bases, with 14 bases between the two germline ends. The germline CDR1 and CDR2 sequences are SEHNR and FQNEAQ (reference sequence). The CDR3 length is 14 residues. Per the original data handling: Amplification of reference gene primers was used by the study to estimate nucleated cell counts. Using immunoSEQ multiplex PCR, the repertoire was profiled, and TCRdb retains in-frame clones only, with some absent. The V and J calls and clone size were taken over from that table, and D and trimming were inferred from the DNA. The sample yields hundreds of thousands of clones, more than 70% seen once.

Input material: peripheral blood. This TCR came from a woman aged 40 to 49 who had recovered from COVID-19. V is TRBV7-9 and J is TRBJ1-5; D is perhaps TRBD1 (6 bases). CDR3 amino acids: CASSKGTIFQPQHF. CDR3 sequence (DNA): TGTGCCAGCAGCAAGGGGACAATTTTTCAGCCCCAGCATTTT.